The TCR beta chain under discussion was sequenced for a study of early T cells in non-severe SARS-CoV-2 infection. Study information: Alpha and beta chains were unpaired, from unsorted whole-blood bulk RNA. Study-level points and caveats: Matches to VDJdb favored anti-spike CD8 responses and missed private and CD4 specificities.

Concerning this clonotype itself: Its antigen is unknown.

Each single cDNA molecule received a unique molecular identifier. TCRdb used MiXCR to reprocess the 5' RACE reads, holding one entry per CDR3 protein. This sample has over 70,000 distinct CDR3 sequences, with approximately 15% found just once. CDR3 length equals 14 residues. Per the germline V gene, CDR1 is MNHEY and CDR2 is SVGEGT. Trimming at V came to 7 bases and at J to 2 bases, leaving 5 bases not matched to a gene. This TCR was recovered from an adult who was a healthcare worker with PCR-confirmed SARS-CoV-2 infection or an uninfected control (not recorded which). The chain recombines TRBV6-2 or TRBV6-3 with TRBJ1-5; 7 nucleotides align to TRBD1. The source material was whole blood. The CDR3: CASKRDSRNQPQHF. The CDR3 DNA reads TGTGCCAGCAAACGGGACAGCCGCAATCAGCCCCAGCATTTT.